This TCR beta chain was observed in a study of T cell changes during pregnancy in multiple sclerosis. The method was immunoSEQ multiplex PCR; TCRdb's version includes in-frame clones alone and lacks a portion of them. The sample lists 35,000 to 50,000 clones; approximately 90% were seen once. J was trimmed by 0 bases and V by 4 bases; bases with no gene match: 1. The CDR3 consists of 15 residues. CDR1 and CDR2 from the germline V gene are SGDLS and YYNGEE. The chain joins TRBV9 to TRBJ2-1; TRBD2 matches 10 bases. The sequence was obtained from a female donor with multiple sclerosis, enrolled in a pregnancy study. Material for sequencing was PBMCs (not recorded whether the cells were cultured). CDR3 loop: CASSWTSGSYNEQFF. The CDR3 DNA sequence: TGTGCCAGCAGCTGGACTAGCGGCTCCTACAATGAGCAGTTCTTC.